Given below is one T cell receptor beta chain in context. This sample was taken from a study of blood T cell repertoires in COVID-19. Sequencing used immunoSEQ multiplex PCR; TCRdb keeps in-frame clones, though not all of them. The sample yields roughly 350,000 clones, about 87% seen once. Seattle's cohort entered during active infection and was followed longitudinally. With 5 bases clipped from V and 9 bases from J, the junction kept 16 bases outside the gene matches. This CDR3 is built from 16 residues. From germline, CDR1 is MNHNY and CDR2 SVGAGI (reference sequence). The TCR comes from a woman aged 45-59 years with COVID-19, enrolled during active disease. The source material was peripheral blood. The chain recombines TRBV6-6 with TRBJ1-1; 9 bases match TRBD1. The CDR3 protein is CASSLSPGQGKGKAFF. CDR3 nucleotides: TGTGCCAGCAGTCTATCCCCGGGACAGGGAAAGGGGAAAGCTTTCTTT.